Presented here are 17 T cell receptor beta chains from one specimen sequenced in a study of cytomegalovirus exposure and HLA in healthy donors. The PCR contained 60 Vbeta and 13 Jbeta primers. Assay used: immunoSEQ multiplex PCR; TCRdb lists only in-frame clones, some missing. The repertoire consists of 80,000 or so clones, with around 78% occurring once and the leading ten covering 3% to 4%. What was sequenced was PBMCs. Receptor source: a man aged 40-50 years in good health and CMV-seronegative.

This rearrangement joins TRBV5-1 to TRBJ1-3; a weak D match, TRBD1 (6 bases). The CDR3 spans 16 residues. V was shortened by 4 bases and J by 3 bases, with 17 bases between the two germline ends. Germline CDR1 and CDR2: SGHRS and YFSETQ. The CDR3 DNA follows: TGCGCCAGCAGCGCAACCTCAGGGGAAGGTGGAAACACCATATATTTT. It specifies CASSATSGEGGNTIYF.

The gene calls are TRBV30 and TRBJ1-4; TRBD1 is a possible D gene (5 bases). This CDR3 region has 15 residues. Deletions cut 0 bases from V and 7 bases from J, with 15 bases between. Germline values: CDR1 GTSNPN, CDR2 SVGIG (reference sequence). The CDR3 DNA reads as TGTGCCTGGAGTGTTTCGGGGGTCGGGGTTGAAAAACTGTTTTTT. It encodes CAWSVSGVGVEKLFF.

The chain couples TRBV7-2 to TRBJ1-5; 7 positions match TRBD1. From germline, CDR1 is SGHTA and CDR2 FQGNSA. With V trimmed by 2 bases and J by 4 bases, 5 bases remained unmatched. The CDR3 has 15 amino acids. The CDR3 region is CASSLLGQANQPQHF. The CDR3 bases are TGTGCCAGCAGCTTACTTGGACAGGCTAATCAGCCCCAGCATTTT.

CDR3: CASSSPPGREVTGELFF. In DNA form, the CDR3 reads TGTGCCAGCAGCTCCCCCCCGGGCAGGGAGGTAACCGGGGAGCTGTTTTTT. The V gene is TRBV7-9, the J gene TRBJ2-2, with D possibly TRBD2 on 6 matching bases. The germline gives CDR1 SEHNR, CDR2 FQNEAQ (reference sequence). The CDR3 loop spans 17 amino acids. V lost 4 bases and J lost 5, with 20 bases in between.

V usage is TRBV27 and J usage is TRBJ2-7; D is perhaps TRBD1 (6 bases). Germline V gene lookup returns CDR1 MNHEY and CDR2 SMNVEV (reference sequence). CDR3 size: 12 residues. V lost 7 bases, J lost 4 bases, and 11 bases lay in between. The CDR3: CASTEQGYEQYF. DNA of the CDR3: TGTGCCAGCACCGAACAGGGTTACGAGCAGTACTTC.

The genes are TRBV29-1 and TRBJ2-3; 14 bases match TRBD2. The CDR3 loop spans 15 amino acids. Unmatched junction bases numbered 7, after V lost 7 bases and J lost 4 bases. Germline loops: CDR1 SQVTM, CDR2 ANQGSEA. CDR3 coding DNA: TGCAGCGCCGGACTAGCGGGGGGAGGGGCAGATACGCAGTATTTT. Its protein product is CSAGLAGGGADTQYF.

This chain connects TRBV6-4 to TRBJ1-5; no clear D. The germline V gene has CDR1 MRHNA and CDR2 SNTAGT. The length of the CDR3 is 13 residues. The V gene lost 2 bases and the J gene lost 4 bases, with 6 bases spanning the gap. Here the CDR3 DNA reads TGTGCCAGCAGTGACGAGGAAAATCAGCCCCAGCATTTT. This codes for CASSDEENQPQHF.

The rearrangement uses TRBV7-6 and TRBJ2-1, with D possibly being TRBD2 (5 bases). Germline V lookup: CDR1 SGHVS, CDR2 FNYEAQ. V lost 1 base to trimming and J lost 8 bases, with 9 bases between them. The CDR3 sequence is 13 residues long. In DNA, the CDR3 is TGTGCCAGCAGCTTAGGGCCCGGGGATGAGCAGTTCTTC. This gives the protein CASSLGPGDEQFF. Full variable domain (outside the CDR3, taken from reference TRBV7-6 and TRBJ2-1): GAGVSQSPRYKVTKRGQDVALRCDPISGHVSLYWYRQALGQGPEFLTYFNYEAQQDKSGLPNDRFSAERPEGSISTLTIQRTEQRDSAMYRCASSLGPGDEQFFGPGTRLTVL.

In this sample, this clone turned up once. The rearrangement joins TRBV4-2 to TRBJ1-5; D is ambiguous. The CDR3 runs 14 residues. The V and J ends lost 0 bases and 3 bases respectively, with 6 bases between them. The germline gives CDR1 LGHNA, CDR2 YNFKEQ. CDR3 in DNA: TGTGCCAGCAGCCAAGAAGAGCACAATCAGCCCCAGCATTTT. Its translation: CASSQEEHNQPQHF.

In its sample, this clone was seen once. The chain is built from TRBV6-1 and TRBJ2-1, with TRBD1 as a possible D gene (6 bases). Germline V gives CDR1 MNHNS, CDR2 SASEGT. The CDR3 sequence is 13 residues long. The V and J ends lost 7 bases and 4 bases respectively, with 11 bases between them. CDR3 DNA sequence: TGTGCCAGCAAACAGGACAGTTACAATGAGCAGTTCTTC. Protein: CASKQDSYNEQFF.

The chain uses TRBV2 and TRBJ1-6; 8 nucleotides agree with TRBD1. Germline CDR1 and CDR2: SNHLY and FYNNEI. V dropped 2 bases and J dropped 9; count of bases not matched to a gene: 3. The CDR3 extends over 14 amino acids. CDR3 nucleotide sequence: TGTGCCAGCAGTGAATACAGGGGGGGTTCACCCCTCCACTTT. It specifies CASSEYRGGSPLHF.

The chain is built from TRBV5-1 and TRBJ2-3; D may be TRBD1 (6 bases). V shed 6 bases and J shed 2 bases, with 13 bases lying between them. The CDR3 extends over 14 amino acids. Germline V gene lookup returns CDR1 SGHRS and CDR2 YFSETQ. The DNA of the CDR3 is TGCGCCAGCAATCGGGACATATCCACAGATACGCAGTATTTT. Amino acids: CASNRDISTDTQYF.

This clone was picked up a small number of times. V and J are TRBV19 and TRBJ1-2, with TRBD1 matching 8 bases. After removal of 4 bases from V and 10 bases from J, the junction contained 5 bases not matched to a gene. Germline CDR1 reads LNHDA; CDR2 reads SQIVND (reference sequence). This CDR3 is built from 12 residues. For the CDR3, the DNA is TGTGCCAGTAGTACGTACAGGGGGGACTACACCTTC. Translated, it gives CASSTYRGDYTF.

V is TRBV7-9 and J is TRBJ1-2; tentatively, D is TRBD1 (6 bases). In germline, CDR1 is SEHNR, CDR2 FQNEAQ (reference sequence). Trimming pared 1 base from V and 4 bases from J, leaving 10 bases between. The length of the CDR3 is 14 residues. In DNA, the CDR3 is TGTGCCAGCAGCTTAGGGGGGCATGGCTATGGCTACACCTTC. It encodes CASSLGGHGYGYTF.

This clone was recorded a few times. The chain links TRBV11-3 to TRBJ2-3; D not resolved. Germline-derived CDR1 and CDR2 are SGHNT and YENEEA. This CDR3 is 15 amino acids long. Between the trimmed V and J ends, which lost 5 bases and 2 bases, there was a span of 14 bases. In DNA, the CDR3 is TGTGCCAGCAGCCCTAGTCCCGGAGCCACAGATACGCAGTATTTT. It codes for CASSPSPGATDTQYF.

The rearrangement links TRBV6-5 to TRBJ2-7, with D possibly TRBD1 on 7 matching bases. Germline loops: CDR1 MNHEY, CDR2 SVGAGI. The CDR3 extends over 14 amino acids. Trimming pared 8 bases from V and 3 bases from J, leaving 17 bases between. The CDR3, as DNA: TGTGCCAGCCAGAGCAGGGGGGCCCACTACGAGCAGTACTTC. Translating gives CASQSRGAHYEQYF.

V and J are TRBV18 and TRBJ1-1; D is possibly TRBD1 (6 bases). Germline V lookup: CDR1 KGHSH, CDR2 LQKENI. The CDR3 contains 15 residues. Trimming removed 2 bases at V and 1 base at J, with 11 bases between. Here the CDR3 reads CASSPLGTQNTEAFF. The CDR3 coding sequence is TGTGCCAGCTCACCATTAGGGACACAGAACACTGAAGCTTTCTTT.